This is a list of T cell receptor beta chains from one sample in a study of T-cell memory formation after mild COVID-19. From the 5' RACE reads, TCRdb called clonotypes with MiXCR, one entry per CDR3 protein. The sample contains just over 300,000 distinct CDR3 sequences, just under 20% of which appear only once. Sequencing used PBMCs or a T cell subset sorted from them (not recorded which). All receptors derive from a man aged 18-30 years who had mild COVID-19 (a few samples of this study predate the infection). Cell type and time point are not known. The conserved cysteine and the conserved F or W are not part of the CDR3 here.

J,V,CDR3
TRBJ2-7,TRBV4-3,ASSQGLASYEQY
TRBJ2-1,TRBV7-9,ASSLPGTYNEQF
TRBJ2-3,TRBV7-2,ASSLRQGDTQY
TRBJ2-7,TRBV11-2,ASSLASRHEQY
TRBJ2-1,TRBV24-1,ATSDLQGAPTNEQF
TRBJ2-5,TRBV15,ATSRDPGQQETQY
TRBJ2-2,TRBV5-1,ASSPETSGGLISTGELF
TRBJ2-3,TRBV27,ASTGPPGDTQY
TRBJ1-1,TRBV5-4,ASRSVNSDTEAF
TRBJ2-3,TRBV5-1,ASSTPLAGSTDTQY
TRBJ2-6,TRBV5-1,ASSMGQGDGANVLT
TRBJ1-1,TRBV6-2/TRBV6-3,ASGSNTNTEAF
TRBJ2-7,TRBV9,ASSVGQGAYEQY
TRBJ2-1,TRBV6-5,ASSVPGYEQF
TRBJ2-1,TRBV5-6,ASRKQGLKNEQF
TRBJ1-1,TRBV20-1,SARDVSSSNTEAF
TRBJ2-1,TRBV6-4,ASSNSRGPEIYNEQF
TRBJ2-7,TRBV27,ASSSYRDDYEQY
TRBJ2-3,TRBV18,ASSPGLAISYTQY
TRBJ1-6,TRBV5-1,ASSLAGNGLDSPLH
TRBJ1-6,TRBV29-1,SARTGGYNSPLH
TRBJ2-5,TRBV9,ASSPRGRGGRETQY
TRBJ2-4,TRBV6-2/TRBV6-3,ASRPLGQGADIQY
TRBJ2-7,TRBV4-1,ASSMAGGDEQY
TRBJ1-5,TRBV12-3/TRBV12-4,ASSPNTAQQPQH
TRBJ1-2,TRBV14,ASSHSVTYGYT
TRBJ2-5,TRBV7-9,ASSPSGLYLRGTQY
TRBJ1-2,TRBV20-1,SAGQNYGYT
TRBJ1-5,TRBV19,ASSISGGYQPQH
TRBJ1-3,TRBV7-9,ASSSAGLYGNTIY
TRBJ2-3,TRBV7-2,ASSLLAGYTDTQY
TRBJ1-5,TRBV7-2,ASSTGTGGNQPQH
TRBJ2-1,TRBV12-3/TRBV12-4,ASRPGQRRGAF